This TCR beta chain stems from a study of cytomegalovirus exposure and HLA in healthy donors. Study-wide results and caveats: Immune exposure was documented only through CMV serostatus. CMV antigen specificity was confirmed in vitro for three CMV-associated chains.

PCR employed 60 Vbeta and 13 Jbeta primers. In the study's own analysis: About 12 million of the 80 million or so unique TCR beta chains counted in a later analysis were shared. Data came from immunoSEQ multiplex PCR; TCRdb stores just in-frame clones and leaves some out. The V and J calls and the clone size are those of that table, but D and trimming were determined from the DNA. The data contain 75,000 to 100,000 clones, approximately 80% of them singletons. Turning to this clone: What it binds is not known.

This CDR3 comprises 13 residues. Deletions cut 5 bases from V and 5 bases from J, with 12 bases between. Germline loops: CDR1 SGHRS, CDR2 YFSETQ. The chain joins TRBV5-1 to TRBJ2-3, with a weak D call TRBD2 (6 bases). This TCR was sampled from a man in his forties or fifties in good health and CMV-seronegative. The specimen sequenced was PBMCs. This chain's CDR3 is CASSGEALDTQYF. The CDR3 DNA reads TGCGCCAGCAGTGGGGAGGCTCTAGATACGCAGTATTTT.